A single T cell receptor (beta chain) is shown here with its context. Antigen specificity is unknown. The data stem from a study of T cells after yellow fever vaccination. The study's findings and limits: The booster saw the reappearance of most primary-vaccination clones (more than 95% CD4, about 90% CD8).

UMIs were added to TCR cDNA along with a universal primer site when it was made by 5'RACE template switching. MiXCR was run by TCRdb on the 5' RACE reads, yielding one entry per CDR3 protein. The table includes tens of thousands of distinct CDR3 sequences, over 7.5% detected once. The CDR3 is 15 amino acids. The germline CDR1 and CDR2 sequences are SGHRS and YFSETQ. V was pared by 1 base and J by 2 bases, with 13 bases between. This rearrangement joins TRBV5-1 to TRBJ2-7; no definite D call. The sequence was obtained from a man younger than 40 who received the YFV17D yellow fever vaccine. Material: CD8+ T cells sorted from PBMCs, obtained on the day of the yellow fever booster vaccination. CDR3 DNA: TGCGCCAGCAGCTTGAGCGCAGCTTTAACCTACGAGCAGTACTTC. Amino acid sequence: CASSLSAALTYEQYF.